The 10 T cell receptor beta chains below come from one sample, sequenced in a study of T-cell reconstitution after alpha-beta-depleted transplantation in children listed by TCRdb under 2016. Library prep was done by PCR. Instrument used: Illumina HiSeq 2500. TCR library preparation used molecular barcoding, with unique molecular identifiers applied to normalize quantification of the TCRbeta repertoire. In TCRdb, the public reads were trimmed at Q25 with fastp and aligned with MiXCR, with productive beta chains retained. Every entry covers one CDR3 protein and lists the most common genes and DNA from its rows. Within this sample are around 300,000 distinct CDR3 sequences, with 7.5% to 9% of them counted one time only. The top ten clonotypes cover approximately 8.6% of the sample. No antigen is known for these receptors. On the study overall, not on this receptor specifically: The frequencies of hyperexpanded clones fell over the following months, and after one year, T-cell counts and TCRbeta diversity were mostly attributed to newly produced T cells.

The treatment or condition label corresponds to: allogeneic hematopoietic cell transplantation with graft depleted of TCRalphabeta T cells and CD19 B cells. The sequences come from peripheral blood, collected 360 days after TCRalphabeta/CD19-depleted stem cell transplant. These receptors all stem from a female patient aged 2-9 years who had a stem cell transplant for Fanconi anemia, so the T cells may come from the graft donor.

This chain links TRBV6-2 or TRBV6-3 with TRBJ1-2, with 7 bases lining up with TRBD1. CDR3 length equals 16 residues. The germline gives CDR1 MNHEY, CDR2 SVGEGT. Trimming removed 4 bases from V and 2 bases from J; junction bases left unmatched: 10. The CDR3 DNA reads as TGTGCCAGCAGTTTCCTCGCCGGGACAGCAAACTATGGCTACACCTTC. Its translation: CASSFLAGTANYGYTF.

This clonotype was seen many times. The V call is TRBV7-9, the J call TRBJ1-5; D not certain. The CDR3 totals 12 residues. Trimming stripped 2 bases from V and 6 bases from J, with 5 bases between. CDR1 and CDR2 (germline): SEHNR, FQNEAQ (reference sequence). This chain's CDR3 is CASSLWSQPQHF. CDR3 DNA: TGTGCCAGCAGCTTATGGAGTCAGCCCCAGCATTTT.

This clonotype was observed a few times. This sequence joins TRBV19 and TRBJ1-5; D is ambiguous. The germline V gene has CDR1 LNHDA and CDR2 SQIVND (reference sequence). V was shortened by 10 bases and J by 5 bases, with 15 bases between the two germline ends. The CDR3 sequence is 13 residues long. The CDR3 loop is CATTGSVYQPQHF. The DNA of the CDR3 is TGTGCCACCACGGGGTCCGTATATCAGCCCCAGCATTTT.

This clonotype was detected many times. This chain links TRBV20-1 with TRBJ2-7; D gene unclear. Germline V gene lookup returns CDR1 DFQATT and CDR2 SNEGSKA (reference sequence). The length of the CDR3 is 12 residues. The V end lost 4 bases, the J end lost 4 bases, and 11 bases lay between the germline ends. CDR3 DNA sequence: TGCAGTGCTACGTCGCAGCTTTACGAGCAGTACTTC. Translation gives CSATSQLYEQYF.

This clonotype occurred many times. V gene TRBV20-1 combines with J gene TRBJ2-2, with 7 bases fitting TRBD1. There are 15 residues in the CDR3. Unmatched junction bases numbered 6, after V lost 0 bases and J lost 5 bases. Germline assignment: CDR1 DFQATT and CDR2 SNEGSKA (reference sequence). CDR3 in amino acids: CSARETGVGTGELFF. The CDR3 nucleotides are TGCAGTGCTAGAGAAACAGGGGTCGGGACCGGGGAGCTGTTTTTT.

The V and J genes are TRBV27 and TRBJ2-3, with D perhaps matching TRBD1 or TRBD2 (5 bases each). Germline CDR1 reads MNHEY; CDR2 reads SMNVEV (reference sequence). This CDR3 contains 16 residues. V was clipped by 6 bases and J by 1 base, with 17 bases between them. Here the CDR3 DNA reads TGTGCCAGCAGCCCGGTCCCGGGACCGGGCACAGATACGCAGTATTTT. Its protein is CASSPVPGPGTDTQYF.

This clonotype has at least ten counts. The chain combines TRBV20-1 with TRBJ1-1; D uncertain. The V and J ends lost 3 bases and 4 bases respectively, with 9 bases between them. This CDR3 has 12 residues. Germline lookup yields CDR1 DFQATT and CDR2 SNEGSKA (reference sequence). The CDR3 DNA is TGCAGTGCTAGGGAGTTATCCACTGAAGCTTTCTTT. It codes for CSARELSTEAFF.

The genes are TRBV15 and TRBJ1-2; 9 bases match TRBD1. The germline V gene has CDR1 LNHNV and CDR2 YYDKDF (reference sequence). There are 14 residues in the CDR3. The ends lost 6 bases at V and 7 bases at J; junction bases unmatched: 9. CDR3 DNA: TGTGCCACCAGTACCGGGACAGGGAGGTTTGGCTACACCTTC. This sequence encodes CATSTGTGRFGYTF.

This clonotype qualifies as medium-sized. The V and J genes are TRBV12-3 or TRBV12-4 and TRBJ2-3; D uncertain. The length of the CDR3 is 12 residues. V shed 3 bases and J shed 4 bases, with 5 bases lying between them. The CDR3 DNA reads as TGTGCCAGCAGTTTTACGGCAGATACGCAGTATTTT. Protein: CASSFTADTQYF.

In its sample, this clonotype was seen many times. The V gene is TRBV28, the J gene TRBJ1-2; D not certain. The CDR3 runs to 12 residues. Trimming pared 5 bases from V and 4 bases from J, leaving 8 bases between. Looked up from germline, CDR1 is MDHEN and CDR2 is SYDVKM. CDR3 loop: CASSRIGYGYTF. The CDR3 nucleotides are TGTGCCAGCAGTCGAATTGGCTATGGCTACACCTTC.